The clone carrying this T cell receptor beta chain was recorded a few times. No antigen is known for it. This CDR3 comprises 17 residues. J was trimmed by 7 bases and V by 4 bases; bases with no gene match: 9. Looked up from germline, CDR1 is SGHAT and CDR2 is FQNNGV. The data were obtained in a study of identical twins. Every one of the donors was a healthy Caucasian. Overall study findings and caveats: Excess twin sharing in beta out-of-frame sequences was weaker. Monozygotic twin pairs showed more out-of-frame TCR alpha sharing than models estimated. Out-of-frame alpha sequences common to twins were enriched for low generation probability.

TCRdb independently ran MiXCR on the 5' RACE reads; one entry per CDR3 protein. Seen here are about 660,000 distinct CDR3 sequences, 8.6% observed once, and the top ten hold 0.98%. These data were also filed under a second study, of yellow fever vaccine responses in identical twins.

This clonotype was sampled from a woman under 30 in good health. Sequenced sample: PBMCs. The chain carries TRBV11-2 and TRBJ2-1, with 14 bases that match TRBD2. The CDR3 DNA is TGTGCCAGCAGCTCAAGACTAGCGGGAGGGCTTAGGAATGAGCAGTTCTTC. Translation gives CASSSRLAGGLRNEQFF. Looking up the rest from reference TRBV11-2 and TRBJ2-1 gives the full variable domain: EAGVAQSPRYKIIEKRQSVAFWCNPISGHATLYWYQQILGQGPKLLIQFQNNGVVDDSQLPKDRFSAERLKGVDSTLKIQPAKLEDSAVYLCASSSRLAGGLRNEQFFGPGTRLTVL.